The 16 T cell receptor beta chains below were found in one sample sequenced in a study of T cell repertoires in cytomegalovirus infection. TCRdb re-called the reads with MiXCR, one entry per CDR3 protein. The sample carries hundreds of thousands of distinct CDR3 sequences, roughly 12% recorded once. Specimen: PBMCs. The receptors here all came from a human donor in good health (CMV status not recorded). Some clones in this sample may be carry-over from other donors' samples.

This clonotype was seen ten or more times. The CDR3: CASSSSENTEAFF. The CDR3 DNA sequence: TGTGCCAGCAGTTCGTCGGAGAACACTGAAGCTTTCTTT. The chain recombines TRBV28 with TRBJ1-1, with D uncertain. CDR3 length: 13 residues. Germline CDR1 is MDHEN and CDR2 is SYDVKM. The V gene lost 4 bases and the J gene lost 1 base, with 7 bases spanning the gap.

This clonotype has only a few counts. V usage is TRBV10-3 and J usage is TRBJ1-2, with D possibly being TRBD1 (5 bases). The V and J ends lost 4 bases and 4 bases respectively, with 10 bases between them. CDR3 length equals 13 residues. Per germline, CDR1 ENHRY and CDR2 SYGVKD. CDR3 amino acids: CAISGRQGYGYTF. CDR3 nucleotide sequence: TGTGCCATCAGTGGAAGGCAGGGCTATGGCTACACCTTC.

Only a few counts were recorded for this clonotype. The V and J genes are TRBV20-1 and TRBJ2-1; tentative D call: TRBD2 (6 bases). V gave up 6 bases and J gave up 9 bases, with 30 bases separating them. The CDR3 contains 17 residues. The germline gives CDR1 DFQATT, CDR2 SNEGSKA (reference sequence). Here the CDR3 reads CSAGRQRRGTGAFEQFF. Here the CDR3 DNA reads TGCAGTGCGGGGAGGCAGCGTCGCGGGACTGGGGCTTTTGAGCAGTTCTTC.

This clonotype came up a few times. Sequence at one end of the junction differs from germline and may be a read error. The V and J genes are TRBV15 and TRBJ2-2; D is ambiguous. This CDR3 is 14 amino acids long. Germline V gene sequence: CDR1 LNHNV, CDR2 YYDKDF (reference sequence). In DNA, the CDR3 is TGTGCCACCAGCCGAGAGATGGGTACCGGGGAGCTGTTTTTT. Its protein is CATSREMGTGELFF. The variable domain in full, completed from reference TRBV15 and TRBJ2-2, reads DAMVIQNPRYQVTQFGKPVTLSCSQTLNHNVMYWYQQKSSQAPKLLFHYYDKDFNNEADTPDNFQSRRPNTSFCFLDIRSPGLGDTAMYLCATSREMGTGELFFGEGSRLTVL.

This clonotype has a count of ten or more. This chain uses TRBV12-5 with TRBJ1-4, with a tentative D call TRBD1 (5 bases). Germline V gene data show CDR1 as LGHNT and CDR2 as FRNRAP. The ends were cut back, 0 bases at V and 7 bases at J, with 15 bases in the middle. This CDR3 has 16 amino acids. The CDR3 reads CASGLVGISGVEKLFF. CDR3 sequence (DNA): TGTGCTAGTGGTTTGGTGGGAATTTCGGGGGTTGAAAAACTGTTTTTT.

This rearrangement joins TRBV20-1 to TRBJ2-7, with 7 nucleotides matching TRBD2. J lost 5 bases, V lost 3 bases, and 10 bases had no gene match. The CDR3 sequence is 14 residues long. In germline, CDR1 is DFQATT, CDR2 SNEGSKA (reference sequence). In nucleotides, the CDR3 is TGCAGTGCTAGGGGCAGCGGGAAGTGGAACGAGCAGTACTTC. It translates to CSARGSGKWNEQYF.

This clonotype was detected ten times or more. J is TRBJ1-6 and V is TRBV6-1; 11 nucleotides agree with TRBD1. V gave up 7 bases and J gave up 7 bases; unmatched junction bases: 6. Per the germline V gene, CDR1 is MNHNS and CDR2 is SASEGT. The CDR3 spans 15 residues. This CDR3 reads CASNMGQGVNSPLHF. The CDR3 coding sequence is TGTGCCAGCAACATGGGACAGGGGGTGAATTCACCCCTCCACTTT.

CDR3 residues: CSASFGGSGNTIYF. Here the CDR3 DNA reads TGCAGTGCTAGCTTCGGGGGCTCTGGAAACACCATATATTTT. V is TRBV20-1 and J is TRBJ1-3; D might be TRBD1 (5 bases). Looked up from germline, CDR1 is DFQATT and CDR2 is SNEGSKA (reference sequence). The CDR3 is 14 amino acids. Trimming cost V 3 bases and J 0 bases, with 9 bases left between them.

J is TRBJ1-5 and V is TRBV20-1; D gene uncertain. This CDR3 is built from 14 residues. Between the trimmed V and J ends, which lost 1 base and 4 bases, there was a span of 11 bases. Germline V gene sequence: CDR1 DFQATT, CDR2 SNEGSKA (reference sequence). CDR3 region: CSARGWAENQPQHF. CDR3 in DNA: TGCAGTGCTAGAGGGTGGGCAGAGAATCAGCCCCAGCATTTT.

The table lists this clonotype with many counts. In DNA form, the CDR3 reads TGTGCCACCAGTGTAGGGAAGACCCAGTACTTC. It translates to CATSVGKTQYF. The chain is built from TRBV24-1 and TRBJ2-5; no clear D. V was cut by 5 bases and J by 6 bases, with 6 bases left in between. The CDR3 runs 11 residues. CDR1 KGHDR and CDR2 SFDVKD come from the germline V gene.

This clonotype occurred many times. The chain combines TRBV6-2 or TRBV6-3 with TRBJ1-1; D call uncertain. This CDR3 is 12 amino acids long. Between the trimmed V and J ends, which lost 11 bases and 0 bases, there was a span of 10 bases. Germline assignment: CDR1 MNHEY and CDR2 SVGEGT. CDR3: CASNHMNTEAFF. The CDR3 DNA reads TGTGCCTCCAACCACATGAACACTGAAGCTTTCTTT.

This clonotype has only a few counts. CDR3 in amino acids: CASSPRVNIQYF. CDR3 nucleotide sequence: TGTGCCAGCTCACCTAGGGTAAACATTCAGTACTTC. V gene TRBV18 combines with J gene TRBJ2-4; D is ambiguous. Trimming cost V 3 bases and J 6 bases, with 6 bases left between them. There are 12 residues in the CDR3. Germline loops: CDR1 KGHSH, CDR2 LQKENI.

This clonotype was picked up a small number of times. V gene TRBV5-1 combines with J gene TRBJ2-1; 8 bases agree with TRBD2. Germline V gene sequence: CDR1 SGHRS, CDR2 YFSETQ. V dropped 4 bases and J dropped 4; count of bases not matched to a gene: 10. This CDR3 spans 16 amino acids. CDR3: CASSLLSGGDYNEQFF. CDR3 in DNA: TGCGCCAGCAGCCTACTGAGCGGGGGTGATTACAATGAGCAGTTCTTC.

This clonotype occurred a few times. The chain joins TRBV28 to TRBJ2-7, with 8 bases aligning to TRBD1. The CDR3 runs 15 residues. Trimming took 4 bases from V and 1 from J; bases not matched to a gene: 6. Per the germline V gene, CDR1 is MDHEN and CDR2 is SYDVKM. The CDR3 is CASSSGQGTSYEQYF. In nucleotides, the CDR3 is TGTGCCAGCAGTTCCGGACAGGGAACTTCCTACGAGCAGTACTTC.

The chain employs TRBV18 and TRBJ2-4; D may be TRBD2 (5 bases). CDR3 length: 15 residues. V gave up 3 bases and J gave up 0 bases, with 9 bases separating them. Per the germline V gene, CDR1 is KGHSH and CDR2 is LQKENI. DNA for the CDR3: TGTGCCAGCTCACCGGCGGGCCTAGCCAAAAACATTCAGTACTTC. Translation gives CASSPAGLAKNIQYF.

The sample holds many counts of this clonotype. This chain uses TRBV5-1 with TRBJ1-1; D remains unclear. V lost 5 bases, J lost 1 base, and 9 bases lay in between. This CDR3 region has 13 residues. Germline V gives CDR1 SGHRS, CDR2 YFSETQ. CDR3 bases: TGCGCCAGCAGTTACGCGGGGAACACTGAAGCTTTCTTT. The encoded protein is CASSYAGNTEAFF.